The clone carrying this T cell receptor beta chain has a handful of counts. Its matching antigen is unknown. Germline values: CDR1 SGHKS, CDR2 YYEKEE (reference sequence). This CDR3 comprises 18 residues. V shed 0 bases and J 3 bases; nucleotides not matched to a gene: 9. The time point here: newly diagnosed GD, antithyroid drugs for less than 3 months. The TCR library was made from RNA extracted from PBMCs. Patients met American Thyroid Association criteria for Graves' disease. This sample was taken from a study of regulatory T cells in long-lasting Graves disease. In building TCR beta libraries, iRepertoire HTBI primers were used together with Arm-PCR of CDR3 regions. TCRdb re-called the multiplex PCR reads with MiXCR, one entry per CDR3 protein. The repertoire consists of about 400,000 distinct CDR3 sequences, with around 16% occurring once and the leading ten covering 20% to 25%. General observations from the study: Samples came from peripheral blood alone, without thyroid tissue. Persistent cases favored TRBV28, TRBJ1-2 and TRBJ2-5. Persistent Graves' patients showed less TCR diversity than newly diagnosed ones.

The receptor was isolated from a female donor with Graves disease. The chain has TRBV5-5 and TRBJ2-2, with 9 bases fitting TRBD1. The source was peripheral blood mononuclear cells (PBMCs), collected at new diagnosis, from a patient treated with antithyroid drugs. CDR3 region: CASSLEGGQGLYTGELFF. CDR3 DNA sequence: TGTGCCAGCAGCTTGGAAGGTGGACAGGGGTTGTACACCGGGGAGCTGTTTTTT.